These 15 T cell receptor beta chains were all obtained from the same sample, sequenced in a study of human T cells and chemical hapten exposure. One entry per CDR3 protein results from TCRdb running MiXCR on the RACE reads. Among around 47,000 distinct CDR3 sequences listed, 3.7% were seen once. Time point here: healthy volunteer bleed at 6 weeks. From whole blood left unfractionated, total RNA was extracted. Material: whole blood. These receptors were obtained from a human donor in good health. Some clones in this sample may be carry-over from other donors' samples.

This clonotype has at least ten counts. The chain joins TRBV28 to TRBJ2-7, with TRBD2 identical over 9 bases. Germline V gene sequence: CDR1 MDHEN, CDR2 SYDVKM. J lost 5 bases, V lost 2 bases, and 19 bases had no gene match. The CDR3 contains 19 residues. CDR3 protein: CASSLARGGGLAKLDEQYF. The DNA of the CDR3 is TGTGCCAGCAGTTTAGCGCGGGGGGGTGGACTAGCGAAGTTGGACGAGCAGTACTTC.

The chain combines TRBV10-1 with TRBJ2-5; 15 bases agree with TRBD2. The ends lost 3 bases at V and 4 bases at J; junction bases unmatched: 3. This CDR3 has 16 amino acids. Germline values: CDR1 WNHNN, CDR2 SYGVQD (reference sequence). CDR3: CASSDTGLAGGETQYF. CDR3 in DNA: TGCGCCAGCAGTGACACGGGACTAGCGGGAGGAGAGACCCAGTACTTC.

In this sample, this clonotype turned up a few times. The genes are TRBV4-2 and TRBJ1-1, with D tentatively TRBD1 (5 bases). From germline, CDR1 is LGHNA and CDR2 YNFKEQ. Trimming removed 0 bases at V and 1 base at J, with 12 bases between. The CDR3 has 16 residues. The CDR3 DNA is TGTGCCAGCAGCCAAGATTGGCGGGGGTCGAACACTGAAGCTTTCTTT. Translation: CASSQDWRGSNTEAFF.

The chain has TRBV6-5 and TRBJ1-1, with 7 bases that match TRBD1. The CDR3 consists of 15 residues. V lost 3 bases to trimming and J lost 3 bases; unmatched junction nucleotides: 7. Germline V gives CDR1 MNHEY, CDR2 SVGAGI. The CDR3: CASSYYRGRDTEAFF. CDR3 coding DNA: TGTGCCAGCAGTTATTACAGGGGTAGGGACACTGAAGCTTTCTTT.

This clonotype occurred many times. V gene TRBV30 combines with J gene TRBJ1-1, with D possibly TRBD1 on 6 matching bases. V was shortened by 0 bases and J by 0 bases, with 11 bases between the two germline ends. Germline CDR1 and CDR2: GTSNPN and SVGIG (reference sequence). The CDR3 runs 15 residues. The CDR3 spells CAWSVRGGLNTEAFF. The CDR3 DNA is TGTGCCTGGAGTGTACGTGGGGGCCTGAACACTGAAGCTTTCTTT.

CDR3 coding DNA: TGCAGTGCTAGAGATAGCCAGGCGGTTGAAAAACTGTTTTTT. Translating gives CSARDSQAVEKLFF. J is TRBJ1-4 and V is TRBV20-1; D gene uncertain. With 0 bases removed from V and 7 bases from J, the gap between germline ends came to 12 bases. Germline V gene lookup returns CDR1 DFQATT and CDR2 SNEGSKA (reference sequence). The CDR3 consists of 14 residues.

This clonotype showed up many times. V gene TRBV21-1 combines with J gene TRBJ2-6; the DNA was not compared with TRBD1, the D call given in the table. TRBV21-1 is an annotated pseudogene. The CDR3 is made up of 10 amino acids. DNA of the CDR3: TGTGCCAGCAGCCCTGGGCGAACGGCTTTC. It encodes CASSPGRTAF.

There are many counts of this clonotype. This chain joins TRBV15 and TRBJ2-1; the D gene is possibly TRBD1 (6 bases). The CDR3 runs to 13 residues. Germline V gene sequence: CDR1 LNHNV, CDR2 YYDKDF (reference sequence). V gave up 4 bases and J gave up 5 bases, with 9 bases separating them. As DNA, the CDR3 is TGTGCCACCAGCACCACAGGGCACAATGAGCAGTTCTTC. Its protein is CATSTTGHNEQFF.

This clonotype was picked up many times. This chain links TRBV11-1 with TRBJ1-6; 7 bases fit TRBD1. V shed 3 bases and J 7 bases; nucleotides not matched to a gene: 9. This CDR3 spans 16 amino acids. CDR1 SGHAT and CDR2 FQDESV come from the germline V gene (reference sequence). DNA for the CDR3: TGTGCCAGCAGCTTGTCTCCGGGACAGAGGAATTCACCCCTCCACTTT. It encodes CASSLSPGQRNSPLHF.

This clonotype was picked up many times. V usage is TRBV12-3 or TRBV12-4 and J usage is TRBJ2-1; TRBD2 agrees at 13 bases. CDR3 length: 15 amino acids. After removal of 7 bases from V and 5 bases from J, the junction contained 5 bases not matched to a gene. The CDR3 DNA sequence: TGTGCCAGCACTCAGGGACTAGCGGGGAACAATGAGCAGTTCTTC. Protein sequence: CASTQGLAGNNEQFF.

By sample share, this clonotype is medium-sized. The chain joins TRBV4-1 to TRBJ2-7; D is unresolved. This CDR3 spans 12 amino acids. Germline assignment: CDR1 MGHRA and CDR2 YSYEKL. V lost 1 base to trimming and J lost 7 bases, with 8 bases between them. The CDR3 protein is CASSQGVGEQYF. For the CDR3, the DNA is TGCGCCAGCAGCCAAGGGGTCGGGGAGCAGTACTTC.

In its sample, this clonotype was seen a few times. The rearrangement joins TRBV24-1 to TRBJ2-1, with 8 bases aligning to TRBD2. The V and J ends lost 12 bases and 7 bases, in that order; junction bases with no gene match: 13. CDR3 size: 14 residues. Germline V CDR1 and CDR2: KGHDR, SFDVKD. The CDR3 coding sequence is TGTGCCTCCCGGGGGGGGGGGGCGGATAATGAGCAGTTCTTC. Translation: CASRGGGADNEQFF.

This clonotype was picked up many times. The CDR3 DNA reads TGTGCCAGCAGCTACGTCCTGAGGGAGCAGTTCTTC. Residues: CASSYVLREQFF. The gene calls are TRBV28 and TRBJ2-1; D not resolved. The CDR3 consists of 12 residues. Trimming took off 6 bases at V and 10 bases at J, with 13 bases between the two ends. CDR1 MDHEN and CDR2 SYDVKM come from the germline V gene. Based on the CDR3 plus reference TRBV28 and TRBJ2-1, the full variable domain is DVKVTQSSRYLVKRTGEKVFLECVQDMDHENMFWYRQDPGLGLRLIYFSYDVKMKEKGDIPEGYSVSREKKERFSLILESASTNQTSMYLCASSYVLREQFFGPGTRLTVL.

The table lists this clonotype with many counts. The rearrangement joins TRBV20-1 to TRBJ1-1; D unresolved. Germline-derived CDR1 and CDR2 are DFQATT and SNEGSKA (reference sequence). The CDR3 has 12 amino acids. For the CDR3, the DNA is TGCAGCTGTGAGTGGCAGCACACTGAAGCTTTCTTT. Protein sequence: CSCEWQHTEAFF.

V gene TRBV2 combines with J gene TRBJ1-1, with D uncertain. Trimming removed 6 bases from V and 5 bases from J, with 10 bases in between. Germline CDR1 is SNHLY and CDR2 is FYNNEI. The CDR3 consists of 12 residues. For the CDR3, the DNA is TGTGCCAGCAGAGACTTAGGGACTGAAGCTTTCTTT. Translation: CASRDLGTEAFF.